Here is one TCR beta chain with its context. This record belongs to a study of metastatic and nonmetastatic thyroid tumors. As for the study in general: The study looked at repertoires side by side in blood and in tumor or nodule tissue from malignant and benign thyroid patients.

Treatment of any kind had been given to no patient before thyroid surgery. Trimming left V 3 bases short and J 2 bases short, with 8 bases between. Per the germline V gene, CDR1 is SNHLY and CDR2 is FYNNEI. The CDR3 is 13 residues long. TCRdb re-clonotyped the PCR reads through MiXCR. This table holds under 45,000 clones, 35% to 40% found once. The receptor was isolated from a female donor with papillary thyroid cancer or a benign thyroid nodule (not recorded which). Some clones in this sample may be carry-over from other donors' samples. The sample was tumor tissue. This chain uses TRBV2 with TRBJ2-7; D unclear. The CDR3 nucleotides are TGTGCCAGCAGTGACACGACAACCTACGAGCAGTACTTC. Amino acid sequence: CASSDTTTYEQYF.